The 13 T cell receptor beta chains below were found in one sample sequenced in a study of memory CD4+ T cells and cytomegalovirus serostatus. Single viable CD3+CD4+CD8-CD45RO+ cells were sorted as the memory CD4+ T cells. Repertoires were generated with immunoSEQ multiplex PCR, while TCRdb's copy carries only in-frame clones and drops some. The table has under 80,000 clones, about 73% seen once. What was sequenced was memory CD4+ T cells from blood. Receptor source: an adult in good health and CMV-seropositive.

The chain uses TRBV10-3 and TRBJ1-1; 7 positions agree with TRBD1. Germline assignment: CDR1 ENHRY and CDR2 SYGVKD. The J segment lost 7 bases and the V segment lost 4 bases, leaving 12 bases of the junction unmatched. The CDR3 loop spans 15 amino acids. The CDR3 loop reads CAISGRGLAGGEAFF. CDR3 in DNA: TGTGCCATCAGTGGGAGGGGGCTTGCAGGTGGTGAAGCTTTCTTT.

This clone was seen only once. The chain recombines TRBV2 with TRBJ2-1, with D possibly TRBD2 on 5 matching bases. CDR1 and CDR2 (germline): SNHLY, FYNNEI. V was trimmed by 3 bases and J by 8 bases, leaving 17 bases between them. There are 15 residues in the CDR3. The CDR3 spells CASSEWGLVRDEQFF. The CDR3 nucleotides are TGTGCCAGCAGTGAGTGGGGTCTGGTGCGGGATGAGCAGTTCTTC. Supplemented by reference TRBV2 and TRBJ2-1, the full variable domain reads EPEVTQTPSHQVTQMGQEVILRCVPISNHLYFYWYRQILGQKVEFLVSFYNNEISEKSEIFDDQFSVERPDGSNFTLKIRSTKLEDSAMYFCASSEWGLVRDEQFFGPGTRLTVL.

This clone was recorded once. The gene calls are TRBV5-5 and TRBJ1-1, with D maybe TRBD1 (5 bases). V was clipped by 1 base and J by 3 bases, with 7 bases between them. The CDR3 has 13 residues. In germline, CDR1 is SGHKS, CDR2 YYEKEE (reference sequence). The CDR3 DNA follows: TGTGCCAGCAGCTTGCAAGGGGACACTGAAGCTTTCTTT. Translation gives CASSLQGDTEAFF. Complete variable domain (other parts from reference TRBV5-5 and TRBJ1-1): DAGVTQSPTHLIKTRGQQVTLRCSPISGHKSVSWYQQVLGQGPQFIFQYYEKEERGRGNFPDRFSARQFPNYSSELNVNALLLGDSALYLCASSLQGDTEAFFGQGTRLTVV.

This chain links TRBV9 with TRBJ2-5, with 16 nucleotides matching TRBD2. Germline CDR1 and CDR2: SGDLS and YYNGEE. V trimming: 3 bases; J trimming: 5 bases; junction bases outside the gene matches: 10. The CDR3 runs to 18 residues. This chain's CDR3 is CASSGSGTSGGALETQYF. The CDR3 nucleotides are TGTGCCAGCAGCGGATCCGGGACTAGCGGGGGGGCCTTGGAGACCCAGTACTTC. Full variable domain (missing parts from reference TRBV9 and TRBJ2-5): DSGVTQTPKHLITATGQRVTLRCSPRSGDLSVYWYQQSLDQGLQFLIQYYNGEERAKGNILERFSAQQFPDLHSELNLSSLELGDSALYFCASSGSGTSGGALETQYFGPGTRLLVL.

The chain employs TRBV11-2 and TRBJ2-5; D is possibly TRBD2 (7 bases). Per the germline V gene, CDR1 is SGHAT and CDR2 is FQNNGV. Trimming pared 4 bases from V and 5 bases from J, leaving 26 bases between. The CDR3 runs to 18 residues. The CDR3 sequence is CASSSQIGWGGPEETQYF. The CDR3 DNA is TGTGCCAGCAGCTCCCAAATTGGTTGGGGGGGGCCGGAGGAGACCCAGTACTTC.

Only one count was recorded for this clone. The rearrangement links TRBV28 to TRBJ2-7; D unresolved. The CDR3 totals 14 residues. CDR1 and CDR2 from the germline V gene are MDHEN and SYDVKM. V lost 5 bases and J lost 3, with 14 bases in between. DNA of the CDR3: TGTGCCAGCAGTCCATCTAGGACCATCTACGAGCAGTACTTC. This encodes CASSPSRTIYEQYF.

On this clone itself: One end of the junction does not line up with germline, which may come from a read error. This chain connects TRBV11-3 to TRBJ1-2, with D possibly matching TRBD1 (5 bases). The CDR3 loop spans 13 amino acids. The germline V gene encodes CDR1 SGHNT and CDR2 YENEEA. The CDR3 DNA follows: TGTGCCAGCAGCTTAGACCTGGGGGGGGACCGCTACTTC. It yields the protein CASSLDLGGDRYF.

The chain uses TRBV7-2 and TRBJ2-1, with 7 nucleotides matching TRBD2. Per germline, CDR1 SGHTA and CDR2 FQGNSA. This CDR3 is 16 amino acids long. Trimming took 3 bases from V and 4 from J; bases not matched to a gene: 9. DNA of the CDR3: TGTGCCAGCAGCTTTAGGGCGGGAGCAGGTTACAATGAGCAGTTCTTC. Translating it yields CASSFRAGAGYNEQFF.

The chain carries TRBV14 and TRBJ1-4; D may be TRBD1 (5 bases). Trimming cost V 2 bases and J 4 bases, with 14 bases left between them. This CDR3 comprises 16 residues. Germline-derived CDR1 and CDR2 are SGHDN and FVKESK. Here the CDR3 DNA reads TGTGCCAGCAGCCAAAATTCAGGGTTGGGTAATGAAAAACTGTTTTTT. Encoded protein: CASSQNSGLGNEKLFF.

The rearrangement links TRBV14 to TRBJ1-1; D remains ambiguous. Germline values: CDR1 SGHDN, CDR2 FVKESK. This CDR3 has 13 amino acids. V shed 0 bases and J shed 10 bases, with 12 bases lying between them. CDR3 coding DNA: TGTGCCAGCAGCCAAGAGGCAGGTTCTGTAGCTTTCTTT. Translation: CASSQEAGSVAFF.

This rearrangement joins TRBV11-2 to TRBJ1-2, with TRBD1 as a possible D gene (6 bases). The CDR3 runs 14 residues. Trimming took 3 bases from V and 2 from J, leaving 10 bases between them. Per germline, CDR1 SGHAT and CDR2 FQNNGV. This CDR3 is CASSLDSENYGYTF. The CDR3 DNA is TGTGCCAGCAGCTTGGACAGTGAGAACTATGGCTACACCTTC.

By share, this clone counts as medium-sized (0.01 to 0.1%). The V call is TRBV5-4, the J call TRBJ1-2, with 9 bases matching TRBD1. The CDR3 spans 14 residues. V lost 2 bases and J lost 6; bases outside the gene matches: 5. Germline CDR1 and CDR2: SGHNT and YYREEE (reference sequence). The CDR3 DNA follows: TGTGCCAGCAGCTTAACACAGGGGGCGGATGGCTACACCTTC. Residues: CASSLTQGADGYTF.

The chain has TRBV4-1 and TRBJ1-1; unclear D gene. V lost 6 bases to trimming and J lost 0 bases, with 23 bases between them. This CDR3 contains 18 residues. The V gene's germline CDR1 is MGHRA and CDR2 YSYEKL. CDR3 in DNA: TGCGCCAGCAGACCAAGTGTTGCTTTAAAATACATGAACACTGAAGCTTTCTTT. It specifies CASRPSVALKYMNTEAFF.